This T cell receptor (beta chain) was recovered during a study of shared clonotypes between healthy human individuals. For the study at large: With ages of 18 to 49, the donors were a couple of women and three men. Study observations and caveats: Incomplete sequencing of sorted subsets was indicated by rarefaction despite large depth.

Comments on this clone: Its antigen is not identified.

The repertoire was sequenced with immunoSEQ multiplex PCR; TCRdb's copy has only in-frame clones and lacks some. Counted here are about 190,000 clones, roughly 70% occurring once; the ten biggest clones make up more than 9%. Germline CDR1 and CDR2: SQVTM and ANQGSEA. CDR3 size: 12 residues. V lost 4 bases to trimming and J lost 10 bases, with 15 bases between them. The clonotype originates from a man aged 25-45 years in good health. Material: memory CD4+ T cells sorted from blood. Subset given: CD45RA-negative fraction. The rearrangement links TRBV29-1 to TRBJ2-3, with D possibly called TRBD1 or TRBD2 (5 bases each). CDR3 amino acids: CSVGGMGDAQYF. CDR3 bases: TGCAGCGTTGGGGGGATGGGAGACGCGCAGTATTTT.